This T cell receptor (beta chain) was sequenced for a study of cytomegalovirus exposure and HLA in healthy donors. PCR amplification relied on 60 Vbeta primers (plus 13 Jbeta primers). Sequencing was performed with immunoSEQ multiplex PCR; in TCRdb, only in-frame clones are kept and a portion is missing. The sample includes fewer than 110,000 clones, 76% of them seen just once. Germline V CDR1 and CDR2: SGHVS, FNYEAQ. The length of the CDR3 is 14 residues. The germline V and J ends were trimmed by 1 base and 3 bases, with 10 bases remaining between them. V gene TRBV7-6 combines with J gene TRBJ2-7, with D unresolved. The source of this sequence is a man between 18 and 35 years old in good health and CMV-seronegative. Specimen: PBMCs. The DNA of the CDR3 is TGTGCCAGCAGCTTAGAACTTCGGTTCTACGAGCAGTACTTC. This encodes CASSLELRFYEQYF. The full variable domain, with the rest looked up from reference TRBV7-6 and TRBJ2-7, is GAGVSQSPRYKVTKRGQDVALRCDPISGHVSLYWYRQALGQGPEFLTYFNYEAQQDKSGLPNDRFSAERPEGSISTLTIQRTEQRDSAMYRCASSLELRFYEQYFGPGTRLTVT.